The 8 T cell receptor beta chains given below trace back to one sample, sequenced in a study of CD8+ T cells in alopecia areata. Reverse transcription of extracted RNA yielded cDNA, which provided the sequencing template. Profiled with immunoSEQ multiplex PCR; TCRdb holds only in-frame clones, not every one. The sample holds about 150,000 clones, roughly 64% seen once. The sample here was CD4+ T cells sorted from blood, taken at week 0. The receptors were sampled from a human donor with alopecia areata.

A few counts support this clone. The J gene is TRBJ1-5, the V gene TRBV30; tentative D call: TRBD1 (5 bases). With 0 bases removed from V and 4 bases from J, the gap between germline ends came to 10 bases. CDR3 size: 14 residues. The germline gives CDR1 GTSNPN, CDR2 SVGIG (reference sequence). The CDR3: CAWSVPGTNQPQHF. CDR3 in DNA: TGTGCCTGGAGTGTACCCGGGACTAATCAGCCCCAGCATTTT.

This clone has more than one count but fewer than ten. CDR3 amino acids: CASSPVNSKEQYF. CDR3 DNA: TGTGCCAGCAGTCCAGTTAACAGCAAGGAGCAGTACTTC. This sequence joins TRBV25-1 and TRBJ2-7; D remains unclear. Germline values: CDR1 MGHDK, CDR2 SYGVNS. The length of the CDR3 is 13 residues. The V end lost 5 bases, the J end lost 7 bases, and 15 bases lay between the germline ends.

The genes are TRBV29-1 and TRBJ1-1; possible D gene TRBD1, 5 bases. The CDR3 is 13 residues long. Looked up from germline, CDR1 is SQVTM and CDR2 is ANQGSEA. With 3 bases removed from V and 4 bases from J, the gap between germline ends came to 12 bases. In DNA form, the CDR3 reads TGCAGCGTTGACGACAGTTCCGGCACTGAAGCTTTCTTT. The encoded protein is CSVDDSSGTEAFF.

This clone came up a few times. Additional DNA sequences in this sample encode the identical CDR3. This CDR3 is CAWNPVQPNTEAFF. DNA of the CDR3: TGTGCCTGGAATCCCGTACAGCCGAACACTGAAGCTTTCTTT. V and J are TRBV30 and TRBJ1-1; D is ambiguous. The germline V and J ends were trimmed by 4 bases and 1 base, with 13 bases remaining between them. CDR1 is GTSNPN and CDR2 is SVGIG in the germline V gene (reference sequence). CDR3 length: 14 residues.

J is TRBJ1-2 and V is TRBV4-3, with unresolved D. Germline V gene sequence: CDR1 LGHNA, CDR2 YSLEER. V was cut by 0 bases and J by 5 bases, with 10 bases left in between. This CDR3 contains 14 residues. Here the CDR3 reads CASSQEADGYGYTF. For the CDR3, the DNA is TGCGCCAGCAGCCAAGAGGCCGACGGTTATGGCTACACCTTC.

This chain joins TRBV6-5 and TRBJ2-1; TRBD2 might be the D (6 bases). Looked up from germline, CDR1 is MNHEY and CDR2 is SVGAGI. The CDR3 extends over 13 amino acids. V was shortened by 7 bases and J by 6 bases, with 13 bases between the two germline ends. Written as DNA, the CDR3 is TGTGCCAGCAACTTACCGGGACTCAATGAGCAGTTCTTC. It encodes CASNLPGLNEQFF.

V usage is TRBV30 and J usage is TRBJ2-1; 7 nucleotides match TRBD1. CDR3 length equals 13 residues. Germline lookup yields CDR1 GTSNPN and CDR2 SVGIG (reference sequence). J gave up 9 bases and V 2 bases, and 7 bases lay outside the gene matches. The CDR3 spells CAWSRRGGGEQFF. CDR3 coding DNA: TGTGCCTGGAGTCGGCGAGGGGGCGGTGAGCAGTTCTTC.

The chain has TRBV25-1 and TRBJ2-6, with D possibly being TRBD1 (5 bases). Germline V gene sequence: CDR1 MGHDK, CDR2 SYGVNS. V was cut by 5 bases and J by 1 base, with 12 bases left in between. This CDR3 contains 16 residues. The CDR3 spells CASSFFQGSGANVLTF. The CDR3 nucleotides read TGTGCCAGCAGTTTCTTTCAGGGATCTGGGGCCAACGTCCTGACTTTC.